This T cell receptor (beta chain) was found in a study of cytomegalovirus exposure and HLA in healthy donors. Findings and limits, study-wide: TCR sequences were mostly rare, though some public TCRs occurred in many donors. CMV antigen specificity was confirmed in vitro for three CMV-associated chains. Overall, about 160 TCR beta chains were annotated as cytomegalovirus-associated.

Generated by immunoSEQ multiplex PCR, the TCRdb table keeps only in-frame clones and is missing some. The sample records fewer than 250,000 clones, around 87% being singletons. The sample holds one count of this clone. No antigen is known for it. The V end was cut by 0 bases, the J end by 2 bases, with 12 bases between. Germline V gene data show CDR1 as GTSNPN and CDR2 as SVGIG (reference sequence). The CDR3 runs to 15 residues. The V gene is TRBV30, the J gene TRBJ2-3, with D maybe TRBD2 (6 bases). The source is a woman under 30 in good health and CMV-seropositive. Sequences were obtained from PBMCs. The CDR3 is CAWSVQPGVTDTQYF. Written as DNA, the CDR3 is TGTGCCTGGAGTGTACAACCGGGGGTCACAGATACGCAGTATTTT.